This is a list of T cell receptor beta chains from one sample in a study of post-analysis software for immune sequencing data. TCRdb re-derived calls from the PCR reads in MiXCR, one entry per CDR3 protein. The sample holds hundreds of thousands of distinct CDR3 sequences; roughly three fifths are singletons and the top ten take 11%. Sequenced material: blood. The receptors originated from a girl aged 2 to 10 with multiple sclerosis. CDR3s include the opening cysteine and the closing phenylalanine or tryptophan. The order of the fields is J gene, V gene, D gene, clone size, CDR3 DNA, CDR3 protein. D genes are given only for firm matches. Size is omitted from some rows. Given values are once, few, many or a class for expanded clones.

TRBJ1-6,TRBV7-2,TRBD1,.,TGTGCCAGCAGCCTAAACAGGGGGCTGGGTTCACCCCTCCACTTT,CASSLNRGLGSPLHF
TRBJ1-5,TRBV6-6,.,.,TGTGCCAGCAAGGGGGGAGTTGATCAGCCCCAGCATTTT,CASKGGVDQPQHF
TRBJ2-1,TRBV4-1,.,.,TGCGCCAGCAGCCATCCAAGGGGGGGGGCGAGGAATGAGCAGTTCTTC,CASSHPRGGARNEQFF
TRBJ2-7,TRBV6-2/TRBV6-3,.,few,TGTGCCAGCAGTTACTCGGAGGGTGGCGAGCAGTACTTC,CASSYSEGGEQYF
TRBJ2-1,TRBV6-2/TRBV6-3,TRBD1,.,TGTGCCAGCAGGGGGACAGGGGGCTACAATGAGCAGTTCTTC,CASRGTGGYNEQFF
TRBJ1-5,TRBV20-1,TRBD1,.,TGCAGTGCTGAGACAGGGGAGGCAAAACAGCCCCAGCATTTT,CSAETGEAKQPQHF
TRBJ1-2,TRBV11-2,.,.,TGTGCCAGCAGCCCCGCAGGGTCGGGCTATGGCTACACCTTC,CASSPAGSGYGYTF
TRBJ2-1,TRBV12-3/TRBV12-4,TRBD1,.,TGTGCCAGCAGTCGACGGACAGGATCCTACGATGAGCAGTTCTTC,CASSRRTGSYDEQFF
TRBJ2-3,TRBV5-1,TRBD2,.,TGCGCCAGCAGGAGGGGACTAGCGGGCTCCACAGATACGCAGTATTTT,CASRRGLAGSTDTQYF
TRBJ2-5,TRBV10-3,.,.,TGTGCCACCCGAGAGGGGGTTATAAATCAAGAGACCCAGTACTTC,CATREGVINQETQYF
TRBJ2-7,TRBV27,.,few,TGTGCCAGCAGTTTATACTTGAGCTCCTACGAGCAGTACTTC,CASSLYLSSYEQYF
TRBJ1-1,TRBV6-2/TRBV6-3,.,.,TGTGCCAGCAGTCAGGTGAAAGGGACTGAAGCTTTCTTT,CASSQVKGTEAFF
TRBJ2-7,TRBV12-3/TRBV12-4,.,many,TGTGCCAGCAGTTATTCCTACGAGCAGTACTTC,CASSYSYEQYF
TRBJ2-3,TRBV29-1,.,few,TGCAGCGTTCGGCGGGGCTTCACAGATACGCAGTATTTT,CSVRRGFTDTQYF
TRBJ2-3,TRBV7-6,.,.,TGTGCCAGCAGCTTAGGTGTCCCCCAACTAGAGTCCGGCACAGATACGCAGTATTTT,CASSLGVPQLESGTDTQYF
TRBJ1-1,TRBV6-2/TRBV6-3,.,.,TGTGCCAGCAGTTACGTGGGAGGCACTGAAGCTTTCTTT,CASSYVGGTEAFF
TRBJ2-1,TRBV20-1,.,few,TGCAGTGCTAGGAGTGTCTATGGGTACAATGAGCAGTTCTTC,CSARSVYGYNEQFF
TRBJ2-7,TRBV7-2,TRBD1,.,TGTGCCAGCAGCTCACGGACAGGGACCCACGAGCAGTACTTC,CASSSRTGTHEQYF
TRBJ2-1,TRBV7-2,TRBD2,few,TGTGCCAGCAGCTTTAGCGGGGGCATCGCGGGTGAGCAGTTCTTC,CASSFSGGIAGEQFF
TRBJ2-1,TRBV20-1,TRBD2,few,TGCAGTGTTTTAAGCGGGGCCTCCTACAATGAGCAGTTCTTC,CSVLSGASYNEQFF
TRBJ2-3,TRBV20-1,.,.,TGCAGTGCTAGAGAGTCTAGGGGGAGAGATACGCAGTATTTT,CSARESRGRDTQYF
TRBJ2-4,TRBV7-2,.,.,TGTGCCAGCAGCTTACATGCGGAAAACATTCAGTACTTC,CASSLHAENIQYF
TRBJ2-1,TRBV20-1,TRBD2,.,TGCAGTGCTAGAGAGGGGACTAGCGGGAGGGCTAATGAGCAGTTCTTC,CSAREGTSGRANEQFF